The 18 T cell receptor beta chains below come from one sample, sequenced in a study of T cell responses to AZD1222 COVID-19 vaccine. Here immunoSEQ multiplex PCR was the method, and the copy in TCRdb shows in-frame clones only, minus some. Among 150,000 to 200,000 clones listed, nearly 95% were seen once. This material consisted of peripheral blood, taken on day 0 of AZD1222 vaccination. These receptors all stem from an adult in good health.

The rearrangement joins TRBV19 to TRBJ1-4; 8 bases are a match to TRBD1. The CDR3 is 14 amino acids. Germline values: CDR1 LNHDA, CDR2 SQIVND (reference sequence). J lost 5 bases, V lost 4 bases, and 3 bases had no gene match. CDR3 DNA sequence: TGTGCCAGTAGTACGCGGACAGGGAATGAAAAACTGTTTTTT. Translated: CASSTRTGNEKLFF.

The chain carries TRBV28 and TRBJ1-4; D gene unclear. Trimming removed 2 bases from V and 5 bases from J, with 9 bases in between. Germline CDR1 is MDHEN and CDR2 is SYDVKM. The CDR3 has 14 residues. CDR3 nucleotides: TGTGCCAGCAGTTTACCGGGCCCGAATGAAAAACTGTTTTTT. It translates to CASSLPGPNEKLFF.

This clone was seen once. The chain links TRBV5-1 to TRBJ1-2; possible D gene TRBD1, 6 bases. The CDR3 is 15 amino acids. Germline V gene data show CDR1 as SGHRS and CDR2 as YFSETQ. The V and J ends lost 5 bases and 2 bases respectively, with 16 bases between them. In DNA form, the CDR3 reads TGCGCCAGCAGTTTGAACAGGGCCCCCAACTATGGCTACACCTTC. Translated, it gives CASSLNRAPNYGYTF.

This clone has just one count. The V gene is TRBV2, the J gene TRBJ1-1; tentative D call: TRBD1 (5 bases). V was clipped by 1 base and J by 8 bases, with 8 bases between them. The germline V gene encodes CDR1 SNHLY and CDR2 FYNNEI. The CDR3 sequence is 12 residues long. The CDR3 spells CASSEDEGEAFF. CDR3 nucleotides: TGTGCCAGCAGTGAAGACGAGGGGGAAGCTTTCTTT.

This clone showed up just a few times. The CDR3 here is CASSYSLAGGNEQFF. The CDR3 DNA reads as TGTGCCAGCAGTTACTCACTAGCGGGGGGCAATGAGCAGTTCTTC. The genes are TRBV6-2 or TRBV6-3 and TRBJ2-1; 12 bases map to TRBD2. Germline V CDR1 and CDR2: MNHEY, SVGEGT. Germline trimming cut 0 bases from V and 6 bases from J; bases unmatched to any gene: 0. The CDR3 is made up of 15 amino acids.

Here the CDR3 reads CASSVELGGRPTGELFF. CDR3 DNA: TGTGCCAGCAGCGTAGAGTTAGGCGGCAGGCCTACCGGGGAGCTGTTTTTT. The V call is TRBV9, the J call TRBJ2-2; D not certain. This CDR3 is 17 amino acids long. Germline CDR1 SGDLS, CDR2 YYNGEE. V dropped 0 bases and J dropped 5 bases, with 17 bases sitting between them.

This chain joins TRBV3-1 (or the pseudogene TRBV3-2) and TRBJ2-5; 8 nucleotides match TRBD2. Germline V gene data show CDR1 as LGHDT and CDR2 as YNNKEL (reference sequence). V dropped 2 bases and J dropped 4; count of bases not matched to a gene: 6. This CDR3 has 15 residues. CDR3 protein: CASSQQTSGGETQYF. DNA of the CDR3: TGTGCCAGCAGCCAACAAACTAGCGGCGGAGAGACCCAGTACTTC.

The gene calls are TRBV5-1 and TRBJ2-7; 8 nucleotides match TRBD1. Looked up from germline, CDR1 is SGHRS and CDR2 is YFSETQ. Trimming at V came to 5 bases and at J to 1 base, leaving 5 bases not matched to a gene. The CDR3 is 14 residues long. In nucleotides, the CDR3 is TGCGCCAGCAGATCAGGACAGGGTTCCTACGAGCAGTACTTC. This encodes CASRSGQGSYEQYF.

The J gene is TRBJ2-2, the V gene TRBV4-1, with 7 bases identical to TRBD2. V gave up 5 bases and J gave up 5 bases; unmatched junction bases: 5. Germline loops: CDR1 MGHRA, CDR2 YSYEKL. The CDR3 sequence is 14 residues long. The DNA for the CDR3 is TGCGCCAGCAGCTCAATAGCGGGTACCGGGGAGCTGTTTTTT. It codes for CASSSIAGTGELFF.

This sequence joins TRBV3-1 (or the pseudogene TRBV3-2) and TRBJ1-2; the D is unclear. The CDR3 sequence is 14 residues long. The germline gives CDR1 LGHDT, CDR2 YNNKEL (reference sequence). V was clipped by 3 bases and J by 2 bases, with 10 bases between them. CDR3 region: CASSHQQRNYGYTF. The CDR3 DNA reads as TGTGCCAGCAGCCATCAACAGAGAAACTATGGCTACACCTTC.

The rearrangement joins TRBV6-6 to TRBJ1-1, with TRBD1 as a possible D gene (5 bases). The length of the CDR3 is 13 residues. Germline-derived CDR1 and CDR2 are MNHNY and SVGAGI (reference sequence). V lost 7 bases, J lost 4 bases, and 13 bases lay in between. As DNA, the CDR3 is TGTGCCAGCATCGACGGGGGGAGCACTGAAGCTTTCTTT. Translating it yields CASIDGGSTEAFF.

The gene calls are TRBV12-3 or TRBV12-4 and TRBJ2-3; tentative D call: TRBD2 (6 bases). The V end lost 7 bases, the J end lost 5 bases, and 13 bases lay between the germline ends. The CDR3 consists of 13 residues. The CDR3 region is CASIPGVGDTQYF. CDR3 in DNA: TGTGCCAGCATCCCGGGGGTGGGAGATACGCAGTATTTT.

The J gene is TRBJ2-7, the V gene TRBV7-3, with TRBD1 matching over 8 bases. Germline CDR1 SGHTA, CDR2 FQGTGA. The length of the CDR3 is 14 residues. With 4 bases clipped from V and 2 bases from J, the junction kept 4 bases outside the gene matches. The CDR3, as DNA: TGTGCCAGCAGCTCTTGGACAGGGCCCTACGAGCAGTACTTC. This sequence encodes CASSSWTGPYEQYF. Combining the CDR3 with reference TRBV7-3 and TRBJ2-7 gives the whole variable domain GAGVSQTPSNKVTEKGKYVELRCDPISGHTALYWYRQSLGQGPEFLIYFQGTGAADDSGLPNDRFFAVRPEGSVSTLKIQRTERGDSAVYLCASSSWTGPYEQYFGPGTRLTVT.

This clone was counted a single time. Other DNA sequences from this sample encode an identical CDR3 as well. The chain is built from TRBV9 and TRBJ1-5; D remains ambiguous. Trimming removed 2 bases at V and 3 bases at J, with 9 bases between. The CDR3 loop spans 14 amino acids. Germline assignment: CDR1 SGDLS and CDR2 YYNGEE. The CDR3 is CASSVGSSNQPQHF. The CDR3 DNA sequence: TGTGCCAGCAGCGTCGGCAGCTCCAATCAGCCCCAGCATTTT.

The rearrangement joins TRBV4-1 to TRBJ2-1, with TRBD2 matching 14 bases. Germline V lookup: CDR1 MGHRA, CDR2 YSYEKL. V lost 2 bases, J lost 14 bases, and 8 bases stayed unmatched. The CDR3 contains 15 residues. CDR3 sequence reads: CASSQTGLAGEIKFF. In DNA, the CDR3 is TGCGCCAGCAGCCAAACGGGACTAGCGGGAGAAATTAAGTTCTTC.

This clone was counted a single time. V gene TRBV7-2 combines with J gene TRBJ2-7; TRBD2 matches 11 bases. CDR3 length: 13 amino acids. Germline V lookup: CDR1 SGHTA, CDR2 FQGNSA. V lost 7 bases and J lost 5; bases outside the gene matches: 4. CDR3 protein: CASIAGGPNEQYF. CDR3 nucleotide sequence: TGTGCCAGCATAGCGGGAGGGCCCAACGAGCAGTACTTC. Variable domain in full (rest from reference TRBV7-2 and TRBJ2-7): GAGVSQSPSNKVTEKGKDVELRCDPISGHTALYWYRQSLGQGLEFLIYFQGNSAPDKSGLPSDRFSAERTGGSVSTLTIQRTQQEDSAVYLCASIAGGPNEQYFGPGTRLTVT.

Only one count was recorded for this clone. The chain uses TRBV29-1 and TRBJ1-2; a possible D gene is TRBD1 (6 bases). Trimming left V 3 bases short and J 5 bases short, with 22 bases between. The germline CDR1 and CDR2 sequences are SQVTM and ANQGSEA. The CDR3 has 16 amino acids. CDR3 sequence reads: CSVDGQRGRSRYGYTF. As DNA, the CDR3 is TGCAGCGTTGATGGACAGCGCGGCCGTTCACGGTATGGCTACACCTTC.

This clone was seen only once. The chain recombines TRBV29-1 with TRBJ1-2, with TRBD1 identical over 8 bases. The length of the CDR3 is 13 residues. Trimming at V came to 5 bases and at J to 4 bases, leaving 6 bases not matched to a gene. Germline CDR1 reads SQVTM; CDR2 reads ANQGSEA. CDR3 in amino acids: CSVTTGGTYGYTF. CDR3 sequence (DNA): TGCAGCGTTACCACAGGGGGTACCTATGGCTACACCTTC.